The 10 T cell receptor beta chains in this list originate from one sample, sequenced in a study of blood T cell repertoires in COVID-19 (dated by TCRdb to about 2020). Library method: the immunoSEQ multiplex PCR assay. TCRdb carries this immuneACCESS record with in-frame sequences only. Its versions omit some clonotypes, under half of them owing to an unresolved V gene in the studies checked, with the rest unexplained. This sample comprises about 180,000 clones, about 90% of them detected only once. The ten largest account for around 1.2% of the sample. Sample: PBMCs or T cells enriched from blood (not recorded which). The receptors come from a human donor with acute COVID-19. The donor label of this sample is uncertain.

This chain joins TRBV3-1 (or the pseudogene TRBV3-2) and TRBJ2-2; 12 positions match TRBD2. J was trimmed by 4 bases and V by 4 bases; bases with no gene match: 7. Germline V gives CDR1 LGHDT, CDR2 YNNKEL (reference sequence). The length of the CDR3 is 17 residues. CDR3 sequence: CASSPPRLAGATGELFF. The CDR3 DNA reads TGTGCCAGCAGCCCCCCTCGACTAGCGGGGGCCACCGGGGAGCTGTTTTTT.

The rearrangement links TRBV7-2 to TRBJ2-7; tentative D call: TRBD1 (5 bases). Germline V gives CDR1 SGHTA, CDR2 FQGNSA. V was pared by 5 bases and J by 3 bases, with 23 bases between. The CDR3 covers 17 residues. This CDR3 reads CASSPPQIRAPFYEQYF. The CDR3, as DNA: TGTGCCAGCAGCCCCCCTCAAATCAGGGCGCCCTTCTACGAGCAGTACTTC. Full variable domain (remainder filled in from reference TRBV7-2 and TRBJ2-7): GAGVSQSPSNKVTEKGKDVELRCDPISGHTALYWYRQSLGQGLEFLIYFQGNSAPDKSGLPSDRFSAERTGGSVSTLTIQRTQQEDSAVYLCASSPPQIRAPFYEQYFGPGTRLTVT.

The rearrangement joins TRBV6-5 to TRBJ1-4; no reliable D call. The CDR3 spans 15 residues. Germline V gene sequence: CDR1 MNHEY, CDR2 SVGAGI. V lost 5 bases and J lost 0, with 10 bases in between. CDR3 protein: CASSRYPATNEKLFF. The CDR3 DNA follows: TGTGCCAGCAGTCGGTACCCTGCAACTAATGAAAAACTGTTTTTT.

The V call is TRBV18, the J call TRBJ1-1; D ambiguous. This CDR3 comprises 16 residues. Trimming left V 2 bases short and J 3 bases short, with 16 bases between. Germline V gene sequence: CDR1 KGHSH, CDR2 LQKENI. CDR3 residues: CASSPMPIGRDTEAFF. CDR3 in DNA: TGTGCCAGCTCACCAATGCCCATCGGGCGGGACACTGAAGCTTTCTTT.

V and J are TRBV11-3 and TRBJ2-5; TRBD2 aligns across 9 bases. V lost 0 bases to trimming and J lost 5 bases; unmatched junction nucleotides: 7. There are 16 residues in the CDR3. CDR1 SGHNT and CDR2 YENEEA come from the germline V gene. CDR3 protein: CASSLDSAGGPETQYF. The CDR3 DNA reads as TGTGCCAGCAGCTTAGATTCGGCGGGGGGGCCCGAGACCCAGTACTTC.

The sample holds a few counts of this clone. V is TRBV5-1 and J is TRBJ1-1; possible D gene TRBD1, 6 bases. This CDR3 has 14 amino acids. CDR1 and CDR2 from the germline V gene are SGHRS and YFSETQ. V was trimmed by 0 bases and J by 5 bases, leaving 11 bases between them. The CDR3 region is CASSLEQGWTEAFF. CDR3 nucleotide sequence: TGCGCCAGCAGCTTGGAACAGGGATGGACTGAAGCTTTCTTT.

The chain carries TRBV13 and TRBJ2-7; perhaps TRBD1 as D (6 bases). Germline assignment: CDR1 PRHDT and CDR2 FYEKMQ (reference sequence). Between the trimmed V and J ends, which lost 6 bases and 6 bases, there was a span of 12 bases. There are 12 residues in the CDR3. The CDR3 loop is CASSVGRGEQYF. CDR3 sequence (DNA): TGTGCCAGCAGTGTGGGCAGGGGCGAGCAGTACTTC.

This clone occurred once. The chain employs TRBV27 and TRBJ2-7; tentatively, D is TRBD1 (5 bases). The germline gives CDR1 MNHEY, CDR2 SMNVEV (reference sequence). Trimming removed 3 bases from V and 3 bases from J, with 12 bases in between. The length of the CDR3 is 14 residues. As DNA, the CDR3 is TGTGCCAGCAGTTTTGAAGGAAGGGGCTACGAGCAGTACTTC. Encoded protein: CASSFEGRGYEQYF.

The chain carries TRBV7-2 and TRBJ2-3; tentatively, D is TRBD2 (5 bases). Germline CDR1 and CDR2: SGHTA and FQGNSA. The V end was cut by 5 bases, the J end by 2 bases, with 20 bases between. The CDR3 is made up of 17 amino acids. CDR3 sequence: CASSQRGLLNPTDTQYF. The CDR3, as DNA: TGTGCCAGCAGCCAGAGAGGGCTCCTAAACCCCACAGATACGCAGTATTTT.

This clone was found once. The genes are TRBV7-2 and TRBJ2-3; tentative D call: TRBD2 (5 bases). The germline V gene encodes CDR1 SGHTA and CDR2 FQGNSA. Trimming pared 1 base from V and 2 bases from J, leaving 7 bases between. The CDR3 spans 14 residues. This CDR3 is CASSLGTYTDTQYF. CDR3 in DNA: TGTGCCAGCAGCTTAGGGACTTACACAGATACGCAGTATTTT.